This T cell receptor (beta chain) was observed in a study of blood T cell repertoires in COVID-19. Study details: COVID-19 samples collected from the United States, Italy and Spain covered acute and convalescent phases. Nucleic acid was either cDNA or gDNA, and it came from T cells, B-cell-depleted T cells, or PBMCs.

Authors' processing steps: Using reference gene primer amplification, nucleated cell counts were estimated. Sequenced by immunoSEQ multiplex PCR; TCRdb stores in-frame clones only, minus some. The V and J calls and clone size come from that table; D and trimming were worked out from the DNA. The table lists about 300,000 clones, roughly 92% of them singletons. Germline V gives CDR1 SGHRS, CDR2 YFSETQ. The CDR3 consists of 16 residues. V trimming: 6 bases; J trimming: 6 bases; junction bases outside the gene matches: 9. The sample holds one count of this clone. The sample was peripheral blood. V usage is TRBV5-1 and J usage is TRBJ2-3; TRBD2 matches 14 bases. The source of this sequence is a woman aged 25 to 39 with COVID-19, enrolled during active disease. The CDR3 DNA sequence: TGCGCCAGCACACCGGGACTAGCGGGAGTATTTGATACGCAGTATTTT. Amino acids: CASTPGLAGVFDTQYF.